A selection of T cell receptor beta chains follows, all from one sample in a study of response to subunit inactivated influenza vaccine. One entry per CDR3 protein results from TCRdb running MiXCR on the RT-PCR reads. The data hold around 480,000 distinct CDR3 sequences, with 15% to 20% observed a single time. The sample was CD4+ T cells sorted from PBMCs, taken roughly 24 months after vaccination. The source is a man aged 45 to 70 who received an inactivated influenza vaccine. Both conserved end residues are part of each CDR3. D genes are given only for firm matches. Where a row states a size, it is once, few, many or the class of an expanded clone; other rows omit it.

d_gene,abundance,j_gene,v_gene,CDR3aa,CDR3nt
TRBD1,few,TRBJ1-1,TRBV7-9,CASSPPGGWNTEAFF,TGTGCCAGCAGCCCGCCAGGGGGGTGGAACACTGAAGCTTTCTTT
TRBD2,few,TRBJ2-3,TRBV2,CASSPTSGRGDTQYF,TGTGCCAGCAGTCCGACTAGCGGGAGGGGCGATACGCAGTATTTT
NA,few,TRBJ1-2,TRBV4-2,CASSHRDWGYTF,TGTGCCAGCAGCCACAGGGATTGGGGCTACACCTTC
NA,few,TRBJ1-2,TRBV6-5,CASSYSSPGGSGYTF,TGTGCCAGCAGTTACTCCAGCCCCGGCGGGTCCGGCTACACCTTC
NA,few,TRBJ2-7,TRBV29-1,CSVADRFGYSYEQYF,TGCAGCGTGGCCGATAGGTTTGGCTACTCCTACGAGCAGTACTTC
NA,many,TRBJ1-2,TRBV28,CASTPGFSNYGYTF,TGTGCCAGCACCCCCGGGTTCTCTAACTATGGCTACACCTTC
NA,NA,TRBJ1-5,TRBV5-5,CASNTGLGYSNQPQHF,TGTGCCAGCAACACGGGCCTGGGATATAGCAATCAGCCCCAGCATTTT
NA,many,TRBJ2-1,TRBV12-3/TRBV12-4,CASSLRLASDEQFF,TGTGCCAGCAGTTTACGGCTAGCTTCGGATGAGCAGTTCTTC
TRBD1,NA,TRBJ2-7,TRBV5-1,CASSLDARGLYEQYF,TGCGCCAGCAGCTTGGACGCCAGGGGGTTGTACGAGCAGTACTTC
TRBD1,NA,TRBJ2-1,TRBV18,CASSRTGGTSYNEQFF,TGTGCCAGCTCACGGACAGGGGGTACCTCCTACAATGAGCAGTTCTTC
NA,NA,TRBJ2-7,TRBV7-9,CASNTTRAGGDEQYF,TGTGCCAGCAACACCACCCGGGCCGGCGGGGACGAGCAGTACTTC
NA,few,TRBJ2-7,TRBV20-1,CSARDGYYEQYF,TGCAGTGCTAGAGATGGGTACTACGAGCAGTACTTC
NA,NA,TRBJ2-2,TRBV10-2,CASRGFGGTGELFF,TGCGCCAGCAGGGGTTTTGGAGGAACCGGGGAGCTGTTTTTT
TRBD2,NA,TRBJ2-5,TRBV4-2,CASSPGRAGVETQYF,TGTGCCAGCAGCCCGGGACGAGCGGGGGTAGAGACCCAGTACTTC
NA,NA,TRBJ2-1,TRBV3-1,CASSQDAFGGEQFF,TGTGCCAGCAGCCAAGACGCCTTTGGGGGTGAGCAGTTCTTC
TRBD2,few,TRBJ2-1,TRBV20-1,CSARRPGSGGEQFF,TGCAGTGCTAGACGCCCCGGCAGCGGGGGGGAGCAGTTCTTC
TRBD1,NA,TRBJ1-6,TRBV28,CASSFGLLQGQGYNSPLHF,TGTGCCAGCAGTTTCGGGCTCCTTCAGGGACAGGGGTATAATTCACCCCTCCACTTT
TRBD1,NA,TRBJ2-7,TRBV6-1,CASSKTGQGEQYF,TGTGCCAGCAGCAAGACAGGGCAAGGCGAGCAGTACTTC
NA,few,TRBJ1-4,TRBV11-2,CASRRGGGEKLFF,TGTGCTTCTCGCCGGGGAGGTGGGGAAAAACTGTTTTTT
NA,few,TRBJ2-7,TRBV28,CASSLLSSYEQYF,TGTGCCAGCAGTTTATTGAGCTCCTACGAGCAGTACTTC
NA,few,TRBJ2-3,TRBV7-9,CASPLGVFSTDTQYF,TGTGCCAGCCCTCTCGGAGTTTTTAGCACAGATACGCAGTATTTT
TRBD1,few,TRBJ1-2,TRBV4-2,CASSQAVIQGTASNYGYTF,TGTGCCAGCAGCCAAGCAGTGATTCAAGGGACAGCCTCTAACTATGGCTACACCTTC
TRBD1,few,TRBJ2-3,TRBV30,CAWSVDRVADTQYF,TGTGCCTGGAGTGTCGACAGGGTGGCAGATACGCAGTATTTT
TRBD1,NA,TRBJ2-7,TRBV20-1,CSARDQGQGPYEQYF,TGCAGTGCTAGAGATCAGGGACAGGGCCCCTACGAGCAGTACTTC